The 21 T cell receptor beta chains given below trace back to one sample, sequenced in a study of identical twins. A single record per CDR3 protein comes from TCRdb applying MiXCR to the 5' RACE reads. The table has hundreds of thousands of distinct CDR3 sequences, 8.6% seen once; the top ten hold roughly 0.97%. These records were also assigned to another study, of yellow fever vaccine responses in identical twins.

Sequencing used PBMCs. The source of these receptors is a woman between 18 and 29 years old in good health.

This clonotype was counted at least ten times. The chain combines TRBV5-1 with TRBJ1-4, with TRBD1 matching 8 bases. From germline, CDR1 is SGHRS and CDR2 YFSETQ. Unmatched junction bases numbered 7, after V lost 4 bases and J lost 5 bases. The CDR3 has 15 residues. CDR3: CASSLLGQVNEKLFF. The CDR3 DNA reads as TGCGCCAGCAGCCTACTGGGACAGGTCAATGAAAAACTGTTTTTT.

This clonotype was recorded a few times. The gene calls are TRBV6-2 or TRBV6-3 and TRBJ2-1; D is unresolved. The CDR3 covers 17 residues. Trimming took 2 bases from V and 2 from J, leaving 16 bases between them. Germline CDR1 MNHEY, CDR2 SVGEGT. CDR3: CASSYPDSSLPYNEQFF. The CDR3, as DNA: TGTGCCAGCAGTTACCCAGACTCCTCCCTGCCCTACAATGAGCAGTTCTTC.

V and J are TRBV5-1 and TRBJ1-1; TRBD1 agrees at 7 bases. The CDR3 sequence is 14 residues long. V lost 2 bases and J lost 3; bases outside the gene matches: 4. The germline V gene has CDR1 SGHRS and CDR2 YFSETQ. The CDR3 nucleotides are TGCGCCAGCAGCTTAGGGGGCGCGGACACTGAAGCTTTCTTT. It translates to CASSLGGADTEAFF. Full variable domain (missing parts from reference TRBV5-1 and TRBJ1-1): KAGVTQTPRYLIKTRGQQVTLSCSPISGHRSVSWYQQTPGQGLQFLFEYFSETQRNKGNFPGRFSGRQFSNSRSEMNVSTLELGDSALYLCASSLGGADTEAFFGQGTRLTVV.

As to this clonotype: At one end, the junction sequence differs from germline, possibly due to a read error. This chain connects TRBV20-1 to TRBJ2-4, with a weak D call TRBD2 (5 bases). CDR1 and CDR2 (germline): DFQATT, SNEGSKA (reference sequence). The CDR3 spans 14 residues. The CDR3: CSARSASGKNLQYF. The DNA of the CDR3 is TGCAGTGCTAGATCCGCTTCCGGGAAAAACCTTCAGTACTTC.

This clonotype was counted many times. The V call is TRBV10-3, the J call TRBJ1-2; 9 bases map to TRBD1. CDR1 is ENHRY, CDR2 SYGVKD, per germline. The CDR3 contains 18 residues. V lost 3 bases and J lost 4; bases outside the gene matches: 15. The CDR3 here is CAISEQPGQGLRGYGYTF. For the CDR3, the DNA is TGTGCCATCAGTGAACAGCCGGGACAGGGTTTGAGGGGCTATGGCTACACCTTC.

This clonotype has just a few counts. The V call is TRBV2, the J call TRBJ2-1, with 8 bases identical to TRBD2. V dropped 4 bases and J dropped 5; count of bases not matched to a gene: 4. The CDR3 sequence is 14 residues long. Germline CDR1 reads SNHLY; CDR2 reads FYNNEI. The CDR3 sequence: CASSATSVDNEQFF. In DNA, the CDR3 is TGTGCCAGCAGTGCGACTAGCGTCGACAATGAGCAGTTCTTC.

This clonotype has a handful of counts. V gene TRBV12-3 or TRBV12-4 combines with J gene TRBJ2-3; either TRBD1 or TRBD2 may supply D (6 bases each). Trimming stripped 10 bases from V and 4 bases from J, with 12 bases between. The CDR3 is 12 residues long. CDR3 protein: CATTGGADTQYF. CDR3 DNA: TGTGCCACGACCGGGGGCGCAGATACGCAGTATTTT.

V and J are TRBV29-1 and TRBJ2-3, with TRBD2 matching over 9 bases. The CDR3 runs 19 residues. The germline CDR1 and CDR2 sequences are SQVTM and ANQGSEA. V was pared by 0 bases and J by 4 bases, with 17 bases of the junction left unmatched. CDR3 nucleotide sequence: TGCAGCGTTGAAGATCTAATGGCTCCTAGCGGGGCGGGGGCAGATACGCAGTATTTT. Amino acids: CSVEDLMAPSGAGADTQYF.

This rearrangement joins TRBV4-3 to TRBJ2-7, with D possibly being TRBD1 (5 bases). Looked up from germline, CDR1 is LGHNA and CDR2 is YSLEER. Trimming took 0 bases from V and 2 from J, leaving 14 bases between them. The CDR3 totals 16 residues. The CDR3 region is CASSQDHQGRTYEQYF. CDR3 coding DNA: TGCGCCAGCAGCCAAGACCACCAGGGAAGAACCTACGAGCAGTACTTC.

This chain uses TRBV5-4 with TRBJ1-2; D not resolved. The CDR3 has 12 amino acids. The V gene's germline CDR1 is SGHNT and CDR2 YYREEE (reference sequence). Trimming pared 2 bases from V and 6 bases from J, leaving 8 bases between. This CDR3 reads CASSFGLNGYTF. CDR3 sequence (DNA): TGTGCCAGCAGCTTTGGGCTGAATGGCTACACCTTC.

This clonotype has more than one count but fewer than ten. This chain connects TRBV7-9 to TRBJ2-5; weak D call: TRBD2 (5 bases). Trimming shortened V by 5 bases and J by 4 bases, and 17 bases separated the two germline ends. The CDR3 spans 15 residues. Germline lookup yields CDR1 SEHNR and CDR2 FQNEAQ (reference sequence). CDR3 sequence reads: CASSALEAGRETQYF. The CDR3 DNA reads TGTGCCAGCAGCGCTCTGGAGGCTGGGAGAGAGACCCAGTACTTC.

This clonotype was found many times. The chain links TRBV4-1 to TRBJ2-7, with a possible D match to TRBD2 (6 bases). This CDR3 spans 14 amino acids. Germline CDR1 and CDR2: MGHRA and YSYEKL. V lost 7 bases and J 3 bases, leaving 16 bases between the germline ends. The CDR3: CASMMRMGGYEQYF. In DNA form, the CDR3 reads TGCGCCAGCATGATGAGAATGGGGGGCTACGAGCAGTACTTC.

In this sample, this clonotype turned up a few times. The V call is TRBV12-3 or TRBV12-4, the J call TRBJ2-2; 7 nucleotides line up with TRBD1. Trimming cost V 1 base and J 4 bases; bases outside gene matches: 6. The CDR3 extends over 16 amino acids. The CDR3 protein is CASSLGQGGGTGELFF. The CDR3 DNA follows: TGTGCCAGCAGTTTAGGACAGGGTGGGGGCACCGGGGAGCTGTTTTTT.

This clonotype was seen many times. The V gene is TRBV2, the J gene TRBJ2-1; 8 nucleotides agree with TRBD1. Trimming at V came to 7 bases and at J to 8 bases, leaving 19 bases not matched to a gene. The germline V gene has CDR1 SNHLY and CDR2 FYNNEI. This CDR3 comprises 17 residues. As DNA, the CDR3 is TGTGCCAGCACCCGAGGACAGGGTATTGATTCAGGGGATGAGCAGTTCTTC. Translating it yields CASTRGQGIDSGDEQFF. Full variable domain (missing parts from reference TRBV2 and TRBJ2-1): EPEVTQTPSHQVTQMGQEVILRCVPISNHLYFYWYRQILGQKVEFLVSFYNNEISEKSEIFDDQFSVERPDGSNFTLKIRSTKLEDSAMYFCASTRGQGIDSGDEQFFGPGTRLTVL.

The chain uses TRBV12-3 or TRBV12-4 and TRBJ2-3, with D hard to call. The CDR3 is 17 amino acids. Trimming stripped 6 bases from V and 1 base from J, with 20 bases between. CDR3 bases: TGTGCCAGCAGGGGATCAGATCGGCCCTCCGGCACAGATACGCAGTATTTT. The encoded protein is CASRGSDRPSGTDTQYF.

This clonotype was counted many times. The chain is built from TRBV4-1 and TRBJ2-3; possibly TRBD2 for D (6 bases). Germline V lookup: CDR1 MGHRA, CDR2 YSYEKL. The V and J ends lost 1 base and 0 bases respectively, with 11 bases between them. CDR3 length: 16 amino acids. DNA for the CDR3: TGCGCCAGCAGCCAAGGGGCGGGACCAAGCACAGATACGCAGTATTTT. It specifies CASSQGAGPSTDTQYF.

The chain combines TRBV20-1 with TRBJ2-7, with 7 nucleotides matching TRBD1. Per the germline V gene, CDR1 is DFQATT and CDR2 is SNEGSKA (reference sequence). CDR3 length equals 15 residues. The ends lost 0 bases at V and 4 bases at J; junction bases unmatched: 9. The CDR3, as DNA: TGCAGTGCTAGAGATCCGCAGGGGGATCCTTACGAGCAGTACTTC. Protein sequence: CSARDPQGDPYEQYF.

This chain links TRBV14 with TRBJ2-4; D unclear. CDR1 is SGHDN, CDR2 FVKESK, per germline. The CDR3 has 14 amino acids. Trimming removed 4 bases at V and 2 bases at J, with 9 bases between. CDR3 coding DNA: TGTGCCAGCAGCCCCTGGGGAACCAAAAACATTCAGTACTTC. It specifies CASSPWGTKNIQYF. The variable domain in full, completed from reference TRBV14 and TRBJ2-4, reads EAGVTQFPSHSVIEKGQTVTLRCDPISGHDNLYWYRRVMGKEIKFLLHFVKESKQDESGMPNNRFLAERTGGTYSTLKVQPAELEDSGVYFCASSPWGTKNIQYFGAGTRLSVL.

This clonotype has ten or more counts. The V call is TRBV12-3 or TRBV12-4, the J call TRBJ2-1; D is perhaps TRBD2 (6 bases). This CDR3 contains 16 residues. V lost 6 bases and J 2 bases, leaving 17 bases between the germline ends. In DNA form, the CDR3 reads TGTGCCAGCAGAAACCTCAGGACTAACACCTACAATGAGCAGTTCTTC. This gives the protein CASRNLRTNTYNEQFF.

The rearrangement joins TRBV2 to TRBJ2-7; TRBD1 aligns across 7 bases. V shed 5 bases and J 2 bases; nucleotides not matched to a gene: 6. The CDR3 runs to 14 residues. Germline assignment: CDR1 SNHLY and CDR2 FYNNEI. CDR3 sequence reads: CASSRQGSTYEQYF. CDR3 nucleotide sequence: TGTGCCAGCAGTCGACAGGGATCAACCTACGAGCAGTACTTC.

This chain uses TRBV9 with TRBJ1-2; 7 nucleotides agree with TRBD1. CDR1 and CDR2 (germline): SGDLS, YYNGEE. Trimming removed 0 bases from V and 2 bases from J; junction bases left unmatched: 13. The CDR3 length is 18 residues. The CDR3 here is CASSVGPSVGQVNYGYTF. DNA of the CDR3: TGTGCCAGCAGCGTAGGGCCTTCCGTCGGACAGGTGAACTATGGCTACACCTTC.